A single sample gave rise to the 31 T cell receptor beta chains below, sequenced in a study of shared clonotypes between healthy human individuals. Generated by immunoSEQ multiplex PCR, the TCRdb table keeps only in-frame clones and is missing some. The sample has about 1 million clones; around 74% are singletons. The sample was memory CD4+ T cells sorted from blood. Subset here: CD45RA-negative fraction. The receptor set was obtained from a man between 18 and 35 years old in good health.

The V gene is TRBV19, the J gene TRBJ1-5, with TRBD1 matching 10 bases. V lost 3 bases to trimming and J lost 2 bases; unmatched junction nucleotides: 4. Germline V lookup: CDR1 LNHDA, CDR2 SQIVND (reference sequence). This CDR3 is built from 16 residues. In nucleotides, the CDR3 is TGTGCCAGTAGTATCGGGACAGGGGCAGGCAATCAGCCCCAGCATTTT. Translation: CASSIGTGAGNQPQHF.

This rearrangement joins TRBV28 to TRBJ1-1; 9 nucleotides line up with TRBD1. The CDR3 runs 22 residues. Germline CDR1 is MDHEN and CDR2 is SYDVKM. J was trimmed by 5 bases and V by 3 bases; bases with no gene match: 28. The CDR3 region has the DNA TGTGCCAGCAGTTTCTCAATCGCTGGGACAGGGATAGTTTTCGGGACTGAGACTGAAGCTTTCTTT. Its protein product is CASSFSIAGTGIVFGTETEAFF.

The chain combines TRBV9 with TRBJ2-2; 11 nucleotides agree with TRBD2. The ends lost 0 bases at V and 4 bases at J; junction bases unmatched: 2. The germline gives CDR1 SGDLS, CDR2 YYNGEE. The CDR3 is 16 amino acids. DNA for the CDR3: TGTGCCAGCAGCGTAGAACTAGCGGGAGCCACCGGGGAGCTGTTTTTT. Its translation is CASSVELAGATGELFF.

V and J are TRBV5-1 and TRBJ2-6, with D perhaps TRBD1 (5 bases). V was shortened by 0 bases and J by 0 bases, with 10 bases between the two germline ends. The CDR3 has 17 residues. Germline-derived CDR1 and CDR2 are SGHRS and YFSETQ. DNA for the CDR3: TGCGCCAGCAGCTTGGTAATGGGGCTCTCTGGGGCCAACGTCCTGACTTTC. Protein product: CASSLVMGLSGANVLTF.

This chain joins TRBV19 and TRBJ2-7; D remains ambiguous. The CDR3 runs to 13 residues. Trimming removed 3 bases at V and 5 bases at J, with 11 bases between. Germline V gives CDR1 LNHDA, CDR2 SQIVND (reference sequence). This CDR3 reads CASSILIGHEQYF. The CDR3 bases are TGTGCCAGTAGTATTCTCATAGGGCACGAGCAGTACTTC.

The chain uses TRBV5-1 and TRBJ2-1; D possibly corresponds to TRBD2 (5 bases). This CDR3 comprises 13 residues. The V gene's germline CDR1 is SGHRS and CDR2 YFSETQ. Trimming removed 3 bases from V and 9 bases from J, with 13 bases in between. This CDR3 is CASSSDGMREQFF. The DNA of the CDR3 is TGCGCCAGCAGCTCGGACGGGATGCGTGAGCAGTTCTTC.

CDR3 sequence reads: CASSMDRVAYNSPLHF. The CDR3 region has the DNA TGTGCCAGCAGTATGGACAGGGTCGCCTATAATTCACCCCTCCACTTT. The chain combines TRBV6-6 with TRBJ1-6; the match to TRBD1 covers 8 bases. CDR3 size: 16 residues. The J segment lost 2 bases and the V segment lost 5 bases, leaving 5 bases of the junction unmatched. CDR1 and CDR2 from the germline V gene are MNHNY and SVGAGI (reference sequence).

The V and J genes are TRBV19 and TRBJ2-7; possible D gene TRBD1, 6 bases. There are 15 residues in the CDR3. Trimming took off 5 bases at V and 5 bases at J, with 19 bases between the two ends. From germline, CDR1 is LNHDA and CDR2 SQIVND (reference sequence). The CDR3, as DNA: TGTGCCAGTAGTCTTCTTGGGGGCGGAGAACACGAGCAGTACTTC. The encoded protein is CASSLLGGGEHEQYF.

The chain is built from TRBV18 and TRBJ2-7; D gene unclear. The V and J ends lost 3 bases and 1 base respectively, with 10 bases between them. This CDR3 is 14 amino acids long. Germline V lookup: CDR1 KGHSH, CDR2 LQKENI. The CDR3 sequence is CASSPPWGSYEQYF. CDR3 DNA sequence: TGTGCCAGCTCACCCCCGTGGGGTTCCTACGAGCAGTACTTC.

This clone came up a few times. CDR3 DNA: TGTGCCCGGGCACCTAGCGGGCCGAACACCGGGGAGCTGTTTTTT. It is translated as CARAPSGPNTGELFF. The chain carries TRBV30 and TRBJ2-2, with TRBD2 matching 8 bases. This CDR3 is built from 15 residues. J gave up 0 bases and V 8 bases, and 8 bases lay outside the gene matches. Germline V gene data show CDR1 as GTSNPN and CDR2 as SVGIG (reference sequence).

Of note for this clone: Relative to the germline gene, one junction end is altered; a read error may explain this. The CDR3 nucleotides are TGTGCCAGCAGCTTAGGAGGGGCAGTACCCGGCGAGCTGTTTTTT. Amino acids: CASSLGGAVPGELFF. V usage is TRBV11-2 and J usage is TRBJ2-2; D may match TRBD1 or TRBD2 (5 bases each). Germline lookup yields CDR1 SGHAT and CDR2 FQNNGV. There are 15 residues in the CDR3.

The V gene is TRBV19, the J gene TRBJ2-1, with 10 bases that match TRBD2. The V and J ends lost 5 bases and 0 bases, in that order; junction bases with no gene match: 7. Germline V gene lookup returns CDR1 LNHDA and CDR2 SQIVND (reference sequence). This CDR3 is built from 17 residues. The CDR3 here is CASSLTSGALSYNEQFF. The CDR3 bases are TGTGCCAGTAGTCTTACTAGCGGGGCTCTCTCCTACAATGAGCAGTTCTTC.

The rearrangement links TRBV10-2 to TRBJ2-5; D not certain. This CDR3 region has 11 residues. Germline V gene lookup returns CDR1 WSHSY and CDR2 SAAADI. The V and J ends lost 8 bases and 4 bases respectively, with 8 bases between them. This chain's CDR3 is CASEAGETQYF. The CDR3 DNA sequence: TGCGCCAGCGAGGCCGGAGAGACCCAGTACTTC.

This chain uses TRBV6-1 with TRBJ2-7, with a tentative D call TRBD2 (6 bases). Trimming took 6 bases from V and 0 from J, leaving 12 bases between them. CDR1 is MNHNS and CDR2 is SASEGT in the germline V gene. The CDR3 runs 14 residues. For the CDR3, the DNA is TGTGCCAGCAGAACGGGAGCGGCCTCCTACGAGCAGTACTTC. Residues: CASRTGAASYEQYF.

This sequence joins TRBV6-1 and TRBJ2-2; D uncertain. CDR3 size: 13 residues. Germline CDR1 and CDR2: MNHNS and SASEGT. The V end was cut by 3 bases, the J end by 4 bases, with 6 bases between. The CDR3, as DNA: TGTGCCAGCAGTGACAGGACCACCGGGGAGCTGTTTTTT. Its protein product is CASSDRTTGELFF.

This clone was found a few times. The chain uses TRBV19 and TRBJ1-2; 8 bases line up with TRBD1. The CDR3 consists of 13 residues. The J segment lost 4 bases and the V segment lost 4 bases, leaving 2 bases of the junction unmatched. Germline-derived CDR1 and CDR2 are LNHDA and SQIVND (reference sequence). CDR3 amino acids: CASSTGQVYGYTF. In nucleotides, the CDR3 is TGTGCCAGTAGTACGGGACAGGTCTATGGCTACACCTTC.

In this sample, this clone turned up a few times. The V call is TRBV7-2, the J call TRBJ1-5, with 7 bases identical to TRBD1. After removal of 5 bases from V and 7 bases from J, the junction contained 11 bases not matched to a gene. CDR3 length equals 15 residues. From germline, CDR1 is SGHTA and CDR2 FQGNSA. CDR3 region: CASSVGQIGEQPQHF. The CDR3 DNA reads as TGTGCCAGCAGCGTGGGACAGATCGGAGAGCAGCCCCAGCATTTT.

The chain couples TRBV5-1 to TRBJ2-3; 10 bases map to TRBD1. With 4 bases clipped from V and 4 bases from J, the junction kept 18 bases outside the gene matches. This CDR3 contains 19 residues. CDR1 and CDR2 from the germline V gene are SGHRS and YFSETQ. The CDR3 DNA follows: TGCGCCAGCAGCCTAGGAAGGTCCTTCCGGGACAGGGGTGCAGATACGCAGTATTTT. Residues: CASSLGRSFRDRGADTQYF.

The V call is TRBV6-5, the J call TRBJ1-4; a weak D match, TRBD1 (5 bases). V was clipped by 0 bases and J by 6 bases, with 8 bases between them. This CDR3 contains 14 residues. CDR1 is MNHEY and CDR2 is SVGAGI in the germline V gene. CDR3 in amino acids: CASSYSIGDEKLFF. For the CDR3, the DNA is TGTGCCAGCAGTTACTCTATAGGGGATGAAAAACTGTTTTTT.

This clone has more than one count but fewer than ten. The CDR3 bases are TGTGCCAGCAGCGCGGAGGGGACAGGGGCCACTGAAGCTTTCTTT. Translating it yields CASSAEGTGATEAFF. The chain joins TRBV9 to TRBJ1-1, with 10 bases aligning to TRBD1. The germline gives CDR1 SGDLS, CDR2 YYNGEE. This CDR3 comprises 15 residues. The V segment lost 3 bases and the J segment 4 bases; nucleotides outside the gene matches: 6.

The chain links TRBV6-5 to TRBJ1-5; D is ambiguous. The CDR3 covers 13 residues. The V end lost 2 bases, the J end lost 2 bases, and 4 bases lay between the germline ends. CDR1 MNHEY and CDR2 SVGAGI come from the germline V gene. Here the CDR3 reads CASSYRRNQPQHF. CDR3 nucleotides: TGTGCCAGCAGTTACAGGCGCAATCAGCCCCAGCATTTT.

The CDR3, as DNA: TGTGCCAGCAGTGAATATCGGGCCTACACCTTC. Protein sequence: CASSEYRAYTF. The V and J genes are TRBV6-1 and TRBJ1-2; D ambiguous. V shed 2 bases and J shed 10 bases, with 8 bases lying between them. Germline V gene data show CDR1 as MNHNS and CDR2 as SASEGT. The CDR3 covers 11 residues.

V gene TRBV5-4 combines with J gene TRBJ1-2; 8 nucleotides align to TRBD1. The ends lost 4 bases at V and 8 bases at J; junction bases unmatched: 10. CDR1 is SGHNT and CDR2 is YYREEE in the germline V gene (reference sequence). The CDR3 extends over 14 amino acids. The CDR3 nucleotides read TGTGCCAGCAGCCCGGGAACGGACAGGGAAGGCTACACCTTC. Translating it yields CASSPGTDREGYTF.

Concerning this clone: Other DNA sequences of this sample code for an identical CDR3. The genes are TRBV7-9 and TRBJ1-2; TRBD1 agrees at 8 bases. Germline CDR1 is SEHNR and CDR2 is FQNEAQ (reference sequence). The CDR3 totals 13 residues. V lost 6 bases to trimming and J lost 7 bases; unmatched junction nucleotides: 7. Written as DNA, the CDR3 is TGTGCCAGCAGTCCTACAGGGGGAGGTGGCTACACCTTC. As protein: CASSPTGGGGYTF.

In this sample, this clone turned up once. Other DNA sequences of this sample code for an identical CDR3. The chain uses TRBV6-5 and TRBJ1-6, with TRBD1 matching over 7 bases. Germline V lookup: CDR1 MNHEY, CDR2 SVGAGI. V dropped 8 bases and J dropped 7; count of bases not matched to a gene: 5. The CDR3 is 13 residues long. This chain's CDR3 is CASGTAKNSPLHF. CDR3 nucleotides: TGTGCCAGCGGGACAGCGAAAAATTCACCCCTCCACTTT.

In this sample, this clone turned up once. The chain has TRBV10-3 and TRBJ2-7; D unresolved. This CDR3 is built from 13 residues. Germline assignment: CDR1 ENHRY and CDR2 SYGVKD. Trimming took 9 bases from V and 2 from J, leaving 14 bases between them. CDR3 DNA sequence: TGTGCCATTATGCAGCCCCTTCCCTACGAGCAGTACTTC. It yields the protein CAIMQPLPYEQYF.

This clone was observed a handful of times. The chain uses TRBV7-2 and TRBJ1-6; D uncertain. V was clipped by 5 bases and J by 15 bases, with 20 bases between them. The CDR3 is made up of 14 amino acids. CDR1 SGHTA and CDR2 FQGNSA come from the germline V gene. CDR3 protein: CASSPAPGVAGLHF. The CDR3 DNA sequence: TGTGCCAGCAGCCCGGCCCCCGGGGTGGCGGGCCTCCACTTT.

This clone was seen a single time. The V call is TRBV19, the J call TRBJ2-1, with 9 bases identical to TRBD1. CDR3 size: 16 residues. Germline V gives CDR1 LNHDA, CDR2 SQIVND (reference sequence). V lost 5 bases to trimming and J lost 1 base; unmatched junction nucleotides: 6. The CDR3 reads CASSLRTGDSYNEQFF. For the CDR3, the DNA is TGTGCCAGTAGTCTCCGGACAGGGGATTCCTACAATGAGCAGTTCTTC.

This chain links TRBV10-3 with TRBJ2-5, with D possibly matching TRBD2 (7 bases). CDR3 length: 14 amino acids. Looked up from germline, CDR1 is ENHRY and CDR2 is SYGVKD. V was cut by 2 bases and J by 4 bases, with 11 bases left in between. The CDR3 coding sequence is TGTGCCATCAGTGAGGGGCGGGGGCGAGAGACCCAGTACTTC. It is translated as CAISEGRGRETQYF.

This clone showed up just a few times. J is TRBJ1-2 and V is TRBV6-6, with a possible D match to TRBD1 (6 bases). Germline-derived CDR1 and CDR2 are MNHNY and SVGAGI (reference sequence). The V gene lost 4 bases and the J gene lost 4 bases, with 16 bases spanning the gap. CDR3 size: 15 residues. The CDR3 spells CASSSLDSSLYGYTF. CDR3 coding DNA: TGTGCCAGCAGTTCTCTGGACAGTTCACTCTATGGCTACACCTTC.

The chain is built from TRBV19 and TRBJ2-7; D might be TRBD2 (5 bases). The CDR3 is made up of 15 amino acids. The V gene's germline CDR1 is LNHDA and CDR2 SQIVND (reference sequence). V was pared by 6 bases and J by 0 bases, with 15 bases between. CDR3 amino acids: CASRSLPADSYEQYF. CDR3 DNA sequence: TGTGCCAGTAGATCCCTCCCAGCGGACTCCTACGAGCAGTACTTC. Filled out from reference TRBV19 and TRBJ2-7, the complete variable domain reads DGGITQSPKYLFRKEGQNVTLSCEQNLNHDAMYWYRQDPGQGLRLIYYSQIVNDFQKGDIAEGYSVSREKKESFPLTVTSAQKNPTAFYLCASRSLPADSYEQYFGPGTRLTVT.